What follows are 16 T cell receptor beta chains derived from one specimen sequenced in a study of radiation and T cells in renal cell carcinoma. Time point in this sample: blood 2 weeks post-SBRT. Treatment: 15 Gy SBRT to primary tumor, nephrectomy 4 weeks later. Sequencing used immunoSEQ multiplex PCR; TCRdb keeps in-frame clones, though not all of them. The sample includes roughly 150,000 clones, approximately 88% of them seen just once. The sequenced sample was blood, obtained from a patient whose treatment included radiotherapy and nephrectomy. These receptor sequences come from a woman aged 45-65 years with renal cell carcinoma.

The chain couples TRBV19 to TRBJ1-2; tentative D call: TRBD1 (5 bases). Germline assignment: CDR1 LNHDA and CDR2 SQIVND (reference sequence). Trimming shortened V by 10 bases and J by 2 bases, and 11 bases separated the two germline ends. This CDR3 is built from 12 residues. CDR3 in DNA: TGTGCCACGATGAGGACAAACTATGGCTACACCTTC. This translates into CATMRTNYGYTF.

This chain connects TRBV19 to TRBJ1-3, with D uncertain. The CDR3 has 14 residues. Trimming took 3 bases from V and 3 from J, leaving 9 bases between them. The germline V gene has CDR1 LNHDA and CDR2 SQIVND (reference sequence). The CDR3 DNA sequence: TGTGCCAGTAGTATCCGAGGTTTTGGAAACACCATATATTTT. Translation: CASSIRGFGNTIYF.

As DNA, the CDR3 is TGTGCCACCAGCAGAGCAGGGGACCTGCGTAATGAGCAGTTCTTC. Its translation: CATSRAGDLRNEQFF. The V and J genes are TRBV15 and TRBJ2-1; D perhaps matches TRBD1 (6 bases). Germline assignment: CDR1 LNHNV and CDR2 YYDKDF (reference sequence). Trimming removed 1 base at V and 7 bases at J, with 14 bases between. This CDR3 spans 15 amino acids.

The rearrangement joins TRBV7-2 to TRBJ1-2; possible D gene TRBD1, 5 bases. Trimming cost V 3 bases and J 7 bases, with 12 bases left between them. In germline, CDR1 is SGHTA, CDR2 FQGNSA. The CDR3 runs 13 residues. CDR3 DNA: TGTGCCAGCAGCTTGACAGAATCTATTGGCTACACCTTC. Translation: CASSLTESIGYTF.

The J gene is TRBJ1-1, the V gene TRBV19; D perhaps matches TRBD1 (6 bases). Between the trimmed V and J ends, which lost 5 bases and 7 bases, there was a span of 11 bases. The germline CDR1 and CDR2 sequences are LNHDA and SQIVND (reference sequence). This CDR3 region has 12 residues. In DNA form, the CDR3 reads TGTGCCAGTAGTCTAAGGACAGATGAAGCTTTCTTT. Translated, it gives CASSLRTDEAFF.

This chain joins TRBV5-4 and TRBJ2-4; TRBD2 aligns across 13 bases. Germline lookup yields CDR1 SGHNT and CDR2 YYREEE (reference sequence). J gave up 5 bases and V 2 bases, and 4 bases lay outside the gene matches. CDR3 size: 16 residues. CDR3 loop: CASSLLAGGRENIQYF. Here the CDR3 DNA reads TGTGCCAGCAGCTTACTAGCGGGGGGGCGGGAAAACATTCAGTACTTC.

This clone is a singleton in its sample. The same CDR3 is also encoded by other DNA sequences in this sample. The J gene is TRBJ1-1, the V gene TRBV9; 7 bases are shared with TRBD1. There are 13 residues in the CDR3. The V segment lost 2 bases and the J segment 4 bases; nucleotides outside the gene matches: 2. Germline V lookup: CDR1 SGDLS, CDR2 YYNGEE. The CDR3 loop is CASSVTGSTEAFF. CDR3 nucleotide sequence: TGTGCCAGCAGCGTGACAGGGAGCACTGAAGCTTTCTTT.

The CDR3 loop is CASSVNRANQPQHF. In DNA, the CDR3 is TGTGCCAGCAGTGTGAACAGGGCTAATCAGCCCCAGCATTTT. J is TRBJ1-5 and V is TRBV6-1, with a possible D match to TRBD1 (6 bases). The CDR3 totals 14 residues. Trimming took off 4 bases at V and 4 bases at J, with 11 bases between the two ends. Germline lookup yields CDR1 MNHNS and CDR2 SASEGT.

This sequence joins TRBV5-1 and TRBJ2-7; D uncertain. This CDR3 has 14 residues. V was trimmed by 1 base and J by 2 bases, leaving 10 bases between them. Germline V gives CDR1 SGHRS, CDR2 YFSETQ. The CDR3 DNA is TGCGCCAGCAGCTTGTCCGGTCAACCCTACGAGCAGTACTTC. This sequence encodes CASSLSGQPYEQYF. The whole variable domain, remainder taken from reference TRBV5-1 and TRBJ2-7, is KAGVTQTPRYLIKTRGQQVTLSCSPISGHRSVSWYQQTPGQGLQFLFEYFSETQRNKGNFPGRFSGRQFSNSRSEMNVSTLELGDSALYLCASSLSGQPYEQYFGPGTRLTVT.

DNA of the CDR3: TGTGCCAGCAGTTTTGAAGGCGGCTATGGCTACACCTTC. The encoded protein is CASSFEGGYGYTF. The chain recombines TRBV2 with TRBJ1-2; D unresolved. V was clipped by 5 bases and J by 4 bases, with 11 bases between them. There are 13 residues in the CDR3. The germline V gene has CDR1 SNHLY and CDR2 FYNNEI. The whole variable domain, remainder taken from reference TRBV2 and TRBJ1-2, is EPEVTQTPSHQVTQMGQEVILRCVPISNHLYFYWYRQILGQKVEFLVSFYNNEISEKSEIFDDQFSVERPDGSNFTLKIRSTKLEDSAMYFCASSFEGGYGYTFGSGTRLTVV.

The chain carries TRBV7-5 and TRBJ1-6; the tabulated D call, TRBD1, remains unverified against the DNA. TRBV7-5 is a pseudogene segment. CDR3 length: 16 amino acids. The CDR3 region is CARSLMKGQGNSPLHF. The CDR3 nucleotides read TGTGCCAGAAGCTTGATGAAGGGACAGGGGAATTCACCCCTCCACTTT.

The rearrangement uses TRBV5-1 and TRBJ1-6, with D possibly being TRBD1 (6 bases). The V end lost 4 bases, the J end lost 5 bases, and 13 bases lay between the germline ends. The germline CDR1 and CDR2 sequences are SGHRS and YFSETQ. The CDR3 length is 15 residues. DNA of the CDR3: TGCGCCAGCAGCCCCGGGGACAACCATAATTCACCCCTCCACTTT. It encodes CASSPGDNHNSPLHF.

In this sample, this clone turned up a few times. The genes are TRBV2 and TRBJ2-5; D is unresolved. Trimming left V 7 bases short and J 3 bases short, with 12 bases between. Germline V gene data show CDR1 as SNHLY and CDR2 as FYNNEI. The CDR3 has 13 residues. CDR3: CASTVVLKETQYF. The CDR3 DNA is TGTGCCAGCACGGTCGTTTTGAAAGAGACCCAGTACTTC.

The chain recombines TRBV7-9 with TRBJ2-3; 14 bases match TRBD2. Germline trimming cut 5 bases from V and 0 bases from J; bases unmatched to any gene: 7. The germline CDR1 and CDR2 sequences are SEHNR and FQNEAQ (reference sequence). This CDR3 region has 18 residues. CDR3 protein: CASSPPGLAGASTDTQYF. The CDR3 DNA reads TGTGCCAGCAGCCCACCGGGACTAGCGGGGGCTAGCACAGATACGCAGTATTTT. Together with reference TRBV7-9 and TRBJ2-3, the CDR3 gives the full variable domain: DTGVSQNPRHKITKRGQNVTFRCDPISEHNRLYWYRQTLGQGPEFLTYFQNEAQLEKSRLLSDRFSAERPKGSFSTLEIQRTEQGDSAMYLCASSPPGLAGASTDTQYFGPGTRLTVL.

This clone was detected only once. The rearrangement joins TRBV4-1 to TRBJ2-3; no firm D call. V lost 1 base and J 3 bases, leaving 5 bases between the germline ends. The V gene's germline CDR1 is MGHRA and CDR2 YSYEKL. The CDR3 is made up of 13 amino acids. CDR3 sequence (DNA): TGCGCCAGCAGCCAAGCTGGGACAGATACGCAGTATTTT. Translation: CASSQAGTDTQYF.

The V call is TRBV19, the J call TRBJ1-6; TRBD1 is a possible D gene (6 bases). Germline V gene sequence: CDR1 LNHDA, CDR2 SQIVND (reference sequence). CDR3 length equals 13 residues. Trimming left V 7 bases short and J 10 bases short, with 14 bases between. The CDR3 DNA reads as TGTGCCAGTACCGCACAGGGAAGGTCACCCCTCCACTTT. Residues: CASTAQGRSPLHF.